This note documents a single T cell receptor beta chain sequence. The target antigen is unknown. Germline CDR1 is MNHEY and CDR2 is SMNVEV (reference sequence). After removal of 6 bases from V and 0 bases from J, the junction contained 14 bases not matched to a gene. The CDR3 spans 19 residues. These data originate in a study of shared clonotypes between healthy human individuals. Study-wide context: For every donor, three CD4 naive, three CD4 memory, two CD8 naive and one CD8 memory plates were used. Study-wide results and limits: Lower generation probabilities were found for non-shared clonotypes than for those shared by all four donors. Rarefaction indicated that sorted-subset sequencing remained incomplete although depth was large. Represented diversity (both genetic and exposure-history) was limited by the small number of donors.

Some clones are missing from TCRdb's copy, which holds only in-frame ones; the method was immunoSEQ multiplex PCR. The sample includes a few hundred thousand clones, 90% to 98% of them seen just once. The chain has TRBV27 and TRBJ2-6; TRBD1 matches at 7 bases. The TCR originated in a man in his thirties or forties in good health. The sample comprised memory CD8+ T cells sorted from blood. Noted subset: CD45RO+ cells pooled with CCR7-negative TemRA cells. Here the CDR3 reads CASSKKPGQFSSGANVLTF. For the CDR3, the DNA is TGTGCCAGCAGCAAAAAACCGGGACAGTTTAGCTCTGGGGCCAACGTCCTGACTTTC.